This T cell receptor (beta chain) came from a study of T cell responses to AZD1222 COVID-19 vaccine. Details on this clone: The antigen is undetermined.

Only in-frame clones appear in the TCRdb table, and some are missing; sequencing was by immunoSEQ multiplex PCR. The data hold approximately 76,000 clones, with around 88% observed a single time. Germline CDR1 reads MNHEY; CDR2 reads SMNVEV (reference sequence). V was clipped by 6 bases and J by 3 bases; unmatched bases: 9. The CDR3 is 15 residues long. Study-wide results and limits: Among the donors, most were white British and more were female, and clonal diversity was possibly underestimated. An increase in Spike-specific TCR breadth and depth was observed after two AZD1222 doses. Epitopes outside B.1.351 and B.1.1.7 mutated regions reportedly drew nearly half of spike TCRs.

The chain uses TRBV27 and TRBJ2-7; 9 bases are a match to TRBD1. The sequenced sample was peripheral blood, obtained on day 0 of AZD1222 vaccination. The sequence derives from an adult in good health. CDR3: CASSYLPGQGYEQYF. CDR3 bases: TGTGCCAGCAGCTATCTACCGGGACAGGGCTACGAGCAGTACTTC.